This T cell receptor beta chain comes out of a study of chemoradiotherapy in HPV16-positive cancers (dated by TCRdb to between 2021 and 2024). Looking at the study overall: Functional T-cell assays on cells from a couple of HPV16-positive patients defined candidate HPV-specific T-cell clones and common TCR motifs. Next, the candidate HPV-specific TCRs and motifs were followed in TCR repertoires from approximately 82 patients with HPV-related cancers. The study set out to ask whether T-cell immunity against the HPV oncoproteins E6 and E7 changes over the course of chemoradiotherapy and whether that immunity affects survival.

Library method: the immunoSEQ multiplex PCR assay. TCRdb took over this immuneACCESS table, retaining in-frame rearrangements with V and J assigned. Such tables are incomplete; in checked studies, under half of the missing clones stem from an unresolved V gene, and the remainder is unexplained. Recorded for this sample are more than 20,000 clones; roughly 92% of them occurred a single time. The ten largest account for roughly 15% of the sample. As concerns this clone: Its cognate antigen has yet to be identified. Per-base quality was not reported, and no clone a single base away is much larger than it.

Repertoires were sampled repeatedly over the course of chemoradiotherapy so that clonal expansion in the tumor microenvironment could be followed. Counted from cysteine to phenylalanine, this CDR3 has 14 amino acids. The sequence is cut down to CDR3 DNA, 42 bases in frame from base 1. The germline V gene encodes CDR1 MDHEN and CDR2 SYDVKM. The V end loses 2 bases and the J end loses 0 bases, and a stretch of 8 bases separates them. On the study overall, not on this receptor specifically: Expansion of candidate HPV-specific clones and E7-related TCR motifs was observed in the tumor microenvironment during treatment, whereas no such expansion was observed for non-HPV-specific T cells. Among HPV16-positive patients, expansion of HPV-responsive T cells during chemoradiotherapy was associated with better recurrence-free survival. The functional definition of HPV-specific T cells came from only a couple of HPV16-positive patients, and the survival association was reported for HPV16-positive patients.

This chain joins TRBV28 to TRBJ2-7; the D gene is unclear. The sequenced sample was blood, obtained from a patient who underwent chemoradiotherapy. The TCR comes from a human donor with HPV-associated anogenital cancer. Read as DNA, the sequence is TGTGCCAGCAGTTTAGTCGAAAACTCCTACGAGCAGTACTTC. The encoded protein is CASSLVENSYEQYF.